This TCR beta chain was sequenced in a study of beta chain features in type 1 diabetes. Findings and limits, study-wide: The question left open here concerned HLA type influencing TCRB rearrangement. Shortening of TCRB CDR3s, moderate but significant, appeared in all four CD4+ subsets of Type 1 diabetes patients.

Of the isolated RNA, all was reverse transcribed, and so the sequenced material was expressed TCRB transcripts. Method: immunoSEQ multiplex PCR; TCRdb's copy keeps in-frame clones and lacks some. The sample records 400,000 or so clones, about 12% being singletons. The J segment lost 0 bases and the V segment lost 4 bases, leaving 5 bases of the junction unmatched. Germline loops: CDR1 LNHNV, CDR2 YYDKDF (reference sequence). The CDR3 runs to 16 residues. This clone was counted only a few times. What it binds is not known. This clonotype originated in a woman aged 18-29 years with type 1 diabetes. Sequences were obtained from naive CD4+ T cells from blood. The V and J genes are TRBV15 and TRBJ2-2; 7 bases agree with TRBD2. The chain's CDR3 is CATSTLTSPNTGELFF. The CDR3, as DNA: TGTGCCACCAGCACCCTGACTAGCCCGAACACCGGGGAGCTGTTTTTT.